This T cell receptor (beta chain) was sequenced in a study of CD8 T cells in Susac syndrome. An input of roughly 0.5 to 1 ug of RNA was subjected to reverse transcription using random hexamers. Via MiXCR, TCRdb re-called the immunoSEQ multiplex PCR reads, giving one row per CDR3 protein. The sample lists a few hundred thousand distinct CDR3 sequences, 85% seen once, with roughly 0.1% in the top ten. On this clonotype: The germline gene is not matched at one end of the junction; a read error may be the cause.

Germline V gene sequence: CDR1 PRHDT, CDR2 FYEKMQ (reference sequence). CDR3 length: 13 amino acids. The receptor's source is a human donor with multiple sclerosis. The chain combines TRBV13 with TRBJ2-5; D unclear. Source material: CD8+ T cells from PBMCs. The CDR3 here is CASSLGQQETQYF. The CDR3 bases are TGTGCCAGCAGTTTAGGGCAACAAGAGACCCAGTACTTC.